These 13 T cell receptor beta chains were all obtained from the same sample, sequenced in a study of low-dose radiotherapy and immunotherapy resistance in tumors. Primers used for first-strand cDNA, a TRAV- and TRBV-specific set, covered both alpha and beta chains. Amplification of TCRs used a constant-region primer and V-primer adapter for approximately 18 PCR cycles. TCRdb processed the reads anew with MiXCR; each CDR3 protein has one entry. The data contain tens of thousands of distinct CDR3 sequences, more than 20% of them singletons. Time point reported: before trial treatment. Sequences were derived from PBMCs, sampled before treatment. All receptors come from a male donor with rectosigmoid adenocarcinoma.

This clonotype was seen repeatedly, ten times or more. V gene TRBV5-1 combines with J gene TRBJ2-7, with D possibly being TRBD2 (5 bases). Germline V gives CDR1 SGHRS, CDR2 YFSETQ. V was shortened by 3 bases and J by 6 bases, with 16 bases between the two germline ends. The CDR3 extends over 14 amino acids. In nucleotides, the CDR3 is TGCGCCAGCAGCTCCATCTACAACGGAGGCGAGCAGTACTTC. Its translation: CASSSIYNGGEQYF.

This clonotype was found a few times. Only one base separates this from a far larger clonotype, so it likely reflects a read error. V and J are TRBV28 and TRBJ2-1; TRBD1 is a possible D gene (5 bases). Trimming pared 7 bases from V and 10 bases from J, leaving 17 bases between. The germline V gene has CDR1 MDHEN and CDR2 SYDVKM. This CDR3 has 13 residues. CDR3 DNA sequence: TGTGCCAGCACGCCAGGGCAGCCCTACGAGCAGTTCTTC. It translates to CASTPGQPYEQFF. Full variable domain (rest looked up from reference TRBV28 and TRBJ2-1): DVKVTQSSRYLVKRTGEKVFLECVQDMDHENMFWYRQDPGLGLRLIYFSYDVKMKEKGDIPEGYSVSREKKERFSLILESASTNQTSMYLCASTPGQPYEQFFGPGTRLTVL.

This clonotype has a count of ten or more. The CDR3 DNA is TGTGCCAGCAGCTTAACTGCCTACGAGCAGTACTTC. Translation gives CASSLTAYEQYF. The rearrangement links TRBV7-8 to TRBJ2-7; D remains ambiguous. The V gene lost 2 bases and the J gene lost 2 bases, with 4 bases spanning the gap. This CDR3 region has 12 residues. Germline-derived CDR1 and CDR2 are SGHVS and FQNEAQ.

About this clonotype itself: The CDR3 does not close with the conserved phenylalanine or tryptophan, likely indicating a read error. Because the CDR3's place on the DNA is in doubt, the DNA is left out and the CDR3 is given as listed by TCRdb. The rearrangement uses TRBV28 and TRBJ2-7; whether TRBD1, the table's D call, matches the DNA was not checked. Germline V gene sequence: CDR1 MDHEN, CDR2 SYDVKM. Counting both end residues, the CDR3 totals 9 amino acids. The CDR3 reads CASSSPRAT.

This clonotype was seen at least ten times. The chain combines TRBV20-1 with TRBJ1-6; TRBD1 agrees at 8 bases. Unmatched junction bases numbered 7, after V lost 4 bases and J lost 5 bases. CDR3 length equals 15 residues. The germline CDR1 and CDR2 sequences are DFQATT and SNEGSKA (reference sequence). The CDR3 coding sequence is TGCAGTGCTAAAACGGACAGGGTAAATAATTCACCCCTCCACTTT. Translated: CSAKTDRVNNSPLHF.

The chain carries TRBV29-1 and TRBJ2-5, with D possibly being TRBD2 (5 bases). The V gene's germline CDR1 is SQVTM and CDR2 ANQGSEA. V was clipped by 1 base and J by 2 bases, with 11 bases between them. This CDR3 region has 14 residues. The CDR3 region has the DNA TGCAGCGTTGAAGCGGGTTGGACTCAAGAGACCCAGTACTTC. Encoded protein: CSVEAGWTQETQYF. Full variable domain (outside the CDR3, taken from reference TRBV29-1 and TRBJ2-5): SAVISQKPSRDICQRGTSLTIQCQVDSQVTMMFWYRQQPGQSLTLIATANQGSEATYESGFVIDKFPISRPNLTFSTLTVSNMSPEDSSIYLCSVEAGWTQETQYFGPGTRLLVL.

This clonotype was found many times. The chain uses TRBV7-2 and TRBJ1-1, with D possibly TRBD1 on 6 matching bases. Germline lookup yields CDR1 SGHTA and CDR2 FQGNSA. V dropped 1 base and J dropped 5 bases, with 11 bases sitting between them. The CDR3 extends over 14 amino acids. CDR3 coding DNA: TGTGCCAGCAGCTTAGAAGGGGGGGATACTGAAGCTTTCTTT. Translating it yields CASSLEGGDTEAFF.

This clonotype showed up many times. This chain's CDR3 is CASSLLRRQGAAYEQYF. CDR3 DNA: TGTGCCAGCAGTTTACTACGGCGGCAGGGGGCCGCCTACGAGCAGTACTTC. The genes are TRBV11-2 and TRBJ2-7; 8 bases map to TRBD1. Per germline, CDR1 SGHAT and CDR2 FQNNGV. The V and J ends lost 6 bases and 2 bases, in that order; junction bases with no gene match: 15. The length of the CDR3 is 17 residues. The variable domain in full, with the rest retrieved from reference TRBV11-2 and TRBJ2-7, is EAGVAQSPRYKIIEKRQSVAFWCNPISGHATLYWYQQILGQGPKLLIQFQNNGVVDDSQLPKDRFSAERLKGVDSTLKIQPAKLEDSAVYLCASSLLRRQGAAYEQYFGPGTRLTVT.

Concerning this clonotype: Since a much larger clone is just one base distant, this may be a read error. The chain's CDR3 is CASSILPGGRQPQHF. The CDR3 DNA sequence: TGTGCCAGTAGTATATTGCCGGGGGGAAGGCAGCCCCAGCATTTT. The chain recombines TRBV12-3 or TRBV12-4 with TRBJ1-5, with a possible D match to TRBD1 (5 bases). Trimming stripped 9 bases from V and 7 bases from J, with 22 bases between. This CDR3 spans 15 amino acids.

This clonotype was detected ten times or more. The gene calls are TRBV14 and TRBJ2-5, with a weak D call TRBD2 (5 bases). Germline CDR1 SGHDN, CDR2 FVKESK. This CDR3 has 15 amino acids. The V end was cut by 3 bases, the J end by 5 bases, with 16 bases between. CDR3 in amino acids: CASSHRDDLGETQYF. CDR3 nucleotide sequence: TGTGCCAGCAGCCATCGGGATGATCTAGGGGAGACCCAGTACTTC. Drawing the rest from reference TRBV14 and TRBJ2-5, the complete variable domain is EAGVTQFPSHSVIEKGQTVTLRCDPISGHDNLYWYRRVMGKEIKFLLHFVKESKQDESGMPNNRFLAERTGGTYSTLKVQPAELEDSGVYFCASSHRDDLGETQYFGPGTRLLVL.

This clonotype was seen many times. The chain has TRBV6-2 or TRBV6-3 and TRBJ2-5; 7 nucleotides align to TRBD1. V dropped 5 bases and J dropped 2; count of bases not matched to a gene: 5. Germline V gene lookup returns CDR1 MNHEY and CDR2 SVGEGT. This CDR3 has 14 residues. The CDR3 here is CASSNRGKQETQYF. CDR3 DNA: TGTGCCAGCAGTAACAGGGGAAAACAAGAGACCCAGTACTTC.

In its sample, this clonotype was seen many times. V gene TRBV11-2 combines with J gene TRBJ2-7; 9 nucleotides line up with TRBD1. The V and J ends lost 7 bases and 3 bases, in that order; junction bases with no gene match: 7. This CDR3 has 14 residues. Germline CDR1 and CDR2: SGHAT and FQNNGV. The CDR3 here is CASKTGQGLYEQYF. DNA for the CDR3: TGTGCCAGCAAGACGGGACAGGGCCTCTACGAGCAGTACTTC.

This clonotype was seen repeatedly, ten times or more. The chain employs TRBV9 and TRBJ2-3; D remains ambiguous. Trimming left V 3 bases short and J 0 bases short, with 14 bases between. CDR3 size: 16 residues. Looked up from germline, CDR1 is SGDLS and CDR2 is YYNGEE. CDR3 region: CASSASGFTSTDTQYF. CDR3 coding DNA: TGTGCCAGCAGCGCATCAGGATTCACTAGCACAGATACGCAGTATTTT.